This T cell receptor beta chain was documented in a study of vaccination and CD4 T cells after COVID-19. Cultured CD4+ T cell DNA was sequenced using the Oncomine TCR Beta short-read assay. TCRdb itself ran the PCR reads through MiXCR, one entry per CDR3 protein. This table holds 9,500 to 15,000 distinct CDR3 sequences, roughly 60% found once. This clonotype was recorded only once. Its antigen remains unknown. Noted treatment: approximately 11-day PBMC culture with coronavirus spike peptide pools or control peptides (ViraFEST assay). The CDR3 is 15 residues long. Trimming took 4 bases from V and 4 from J, leaving 11 bases between them.

Sequenced material: CD4+ T cells from blood, cultured in vitro. The TCR originated in a human donor who had recovered from COVID-19. The chain uses TRBV12-3 or TRBV12-4 and TRBJ1-6; D is possibly TRBD1 (5 bases). The CDR3 coding sequence is TGTGCCAGCAGTTCCGGGGGTGCGTATAATTCACCCCTCCACTTT. Its translation is CASSSGGAYNSPLHF.